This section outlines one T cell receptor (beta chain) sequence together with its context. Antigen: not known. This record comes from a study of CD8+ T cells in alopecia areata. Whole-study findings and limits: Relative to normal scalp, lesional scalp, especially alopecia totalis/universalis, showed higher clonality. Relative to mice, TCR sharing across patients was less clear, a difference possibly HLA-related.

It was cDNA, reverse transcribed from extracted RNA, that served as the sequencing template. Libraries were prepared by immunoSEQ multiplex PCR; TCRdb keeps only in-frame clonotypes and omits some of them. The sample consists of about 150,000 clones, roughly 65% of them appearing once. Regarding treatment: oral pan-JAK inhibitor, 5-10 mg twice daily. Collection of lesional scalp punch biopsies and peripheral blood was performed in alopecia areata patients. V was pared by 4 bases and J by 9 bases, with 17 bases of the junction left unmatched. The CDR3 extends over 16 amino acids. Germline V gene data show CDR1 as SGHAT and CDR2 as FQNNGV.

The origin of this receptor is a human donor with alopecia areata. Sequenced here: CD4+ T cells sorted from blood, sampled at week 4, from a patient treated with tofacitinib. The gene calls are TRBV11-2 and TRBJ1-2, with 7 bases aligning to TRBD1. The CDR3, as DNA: TGTGCCAGCAGCTCCCCCGCCGGCGGACAGGTCGGGAGCTACACCTTC. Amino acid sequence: CASSSPAGGQVGSYTF.